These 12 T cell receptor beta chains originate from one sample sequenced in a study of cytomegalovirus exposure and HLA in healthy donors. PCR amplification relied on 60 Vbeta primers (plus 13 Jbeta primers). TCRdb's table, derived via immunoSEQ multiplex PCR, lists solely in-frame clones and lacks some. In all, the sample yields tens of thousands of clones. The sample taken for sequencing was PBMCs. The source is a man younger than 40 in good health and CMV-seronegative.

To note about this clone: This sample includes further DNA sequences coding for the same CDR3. The CDR3 reads CAWTPGGYGYTF. The CDR3 DNA reads as TGTGCCTGGACGCCAGGGGGTTATGGCTACACCTTC. The chain combines TRBV30 with TRBJ1-2; 7 positions match TRBD1. CDR1 is GTSNPN, CDR2 SVGIG, per germline (reference sequence). The length of the CDR3 is 12 residues. The V segment lost 4 bases and the J segment 5 bases; nucleotides outside the gene matches: 4.

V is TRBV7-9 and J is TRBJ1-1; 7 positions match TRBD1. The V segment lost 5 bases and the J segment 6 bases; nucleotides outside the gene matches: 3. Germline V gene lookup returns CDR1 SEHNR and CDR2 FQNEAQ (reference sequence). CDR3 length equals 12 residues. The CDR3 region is CASSRDSPEAFF. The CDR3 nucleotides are TGTGCCAGCAGCCGGGACAGCCCTGAAGCTTTCTTT. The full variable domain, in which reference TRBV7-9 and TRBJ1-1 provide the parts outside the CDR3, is DTGVSQNPRHKITKRGQNVTFRCDPISEHNRLYWYRQTLGQGPEFLTYFQNEAQLEKSRLLSDRFSAERPKGSFSTLEIQRTEQGDSAMYLCASSRDSPEAFFGQGTRLTVV.

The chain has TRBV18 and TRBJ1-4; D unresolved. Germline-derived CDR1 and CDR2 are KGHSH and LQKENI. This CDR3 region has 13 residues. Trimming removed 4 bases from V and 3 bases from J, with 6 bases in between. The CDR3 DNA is TGTGCCAGCTCACAGGAGTCTAATGAAAAACTGTTTTTT. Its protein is CASSQESNEKLFF.

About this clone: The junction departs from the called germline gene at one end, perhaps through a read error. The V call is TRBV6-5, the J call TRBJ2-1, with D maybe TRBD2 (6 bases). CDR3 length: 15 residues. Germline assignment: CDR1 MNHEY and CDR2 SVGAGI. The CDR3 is CASTPHRDSDNEQFF. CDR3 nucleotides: TGTGCCAGCACCCCCCACCGGGACTCCGACAATGAGCAGTTCTTC.

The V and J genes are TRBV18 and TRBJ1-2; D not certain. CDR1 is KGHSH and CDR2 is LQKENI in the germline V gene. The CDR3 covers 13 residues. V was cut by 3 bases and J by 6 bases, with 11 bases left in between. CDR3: CASSPRWEDGYTF. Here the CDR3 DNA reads TGTGCCAGCTCACCCCGATGGGAGGATGGCTACACCTTC.

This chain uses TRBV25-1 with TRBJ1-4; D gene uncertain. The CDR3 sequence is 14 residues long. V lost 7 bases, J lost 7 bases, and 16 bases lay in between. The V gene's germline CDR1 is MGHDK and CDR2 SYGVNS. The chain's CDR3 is CASTAGEFSEKLFF. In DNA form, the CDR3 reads TGTGCCAGCACCGCCGGGGAGTTCAGTGAAAAACTGTTTTTT.

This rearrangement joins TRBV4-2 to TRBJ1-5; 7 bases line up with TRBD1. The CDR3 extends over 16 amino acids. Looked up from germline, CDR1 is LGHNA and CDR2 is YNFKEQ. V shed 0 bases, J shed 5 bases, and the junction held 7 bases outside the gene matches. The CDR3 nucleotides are TGTGCCAGCAGCCAAGATCAAGGACAGGTTTATCAGCCCCAGCATTTT. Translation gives CASSQDQGQVYQPQHF.

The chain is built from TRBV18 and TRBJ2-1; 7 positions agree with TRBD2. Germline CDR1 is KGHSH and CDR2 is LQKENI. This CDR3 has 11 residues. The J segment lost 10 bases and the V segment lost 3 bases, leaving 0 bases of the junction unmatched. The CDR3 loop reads CASSPGGEQFF. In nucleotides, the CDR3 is TGTGCCAGCTCACCCGGGGGGGAGCAGTTCTTC.

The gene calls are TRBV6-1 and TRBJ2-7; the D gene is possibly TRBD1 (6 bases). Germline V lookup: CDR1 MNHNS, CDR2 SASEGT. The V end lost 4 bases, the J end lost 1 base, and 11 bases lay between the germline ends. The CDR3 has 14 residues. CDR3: CASSVWTASYEQYF. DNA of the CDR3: TGTGCCAGCAGTGTCTGGACAGCGTCCTACGAGCAGTACTTC.

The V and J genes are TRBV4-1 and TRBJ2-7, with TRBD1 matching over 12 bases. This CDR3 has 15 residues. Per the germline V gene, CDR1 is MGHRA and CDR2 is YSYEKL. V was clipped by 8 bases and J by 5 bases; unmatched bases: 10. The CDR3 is CASGTTGTGGNEQYF. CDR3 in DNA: TGCGCCAGCGGCACCACCGGGACAGGGGGCAACGAGCAGTACTTC.

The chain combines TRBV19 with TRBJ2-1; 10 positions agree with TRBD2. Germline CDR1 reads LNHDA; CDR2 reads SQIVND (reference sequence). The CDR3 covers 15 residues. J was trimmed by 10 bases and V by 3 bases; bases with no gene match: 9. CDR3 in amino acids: CASSIPRLAGDEQFF. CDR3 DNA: TGTGCCAGTAGTATTCCGCGTCTAGCGGGAGACGAGCAGTTCTTC.

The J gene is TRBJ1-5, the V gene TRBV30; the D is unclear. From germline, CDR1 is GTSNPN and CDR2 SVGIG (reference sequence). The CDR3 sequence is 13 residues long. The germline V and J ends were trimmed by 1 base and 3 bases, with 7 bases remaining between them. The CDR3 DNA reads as TGTGCCTGGAGTGGGGCCCACAATCAGCCCCAGCATTTT. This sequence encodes CAWSGAHNQPQHF.